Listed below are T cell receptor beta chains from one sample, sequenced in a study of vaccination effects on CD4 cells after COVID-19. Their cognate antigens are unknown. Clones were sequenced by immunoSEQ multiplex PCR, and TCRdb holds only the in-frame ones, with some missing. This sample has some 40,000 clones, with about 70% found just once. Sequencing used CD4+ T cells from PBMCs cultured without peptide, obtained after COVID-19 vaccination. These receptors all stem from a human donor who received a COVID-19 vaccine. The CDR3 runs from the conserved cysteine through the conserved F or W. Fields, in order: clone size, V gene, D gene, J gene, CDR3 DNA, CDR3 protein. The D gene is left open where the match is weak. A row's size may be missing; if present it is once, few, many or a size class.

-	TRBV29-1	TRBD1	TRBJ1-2	TGCAGCGTGGACAGGGGTTGGGGTTGCACCTTC	CSVDRGWGCTF
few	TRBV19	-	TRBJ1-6	TGTGCCAGTAGTAAAGAATCCACCTGGGGTTCACCCCTCCACTTT	CASSKESTWGSPLHF
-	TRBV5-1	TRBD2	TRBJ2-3	TGCGCCAGCAGCCCGGATCCTGGCGGGAGGGCCACAGATACGCAGTATTTT	CASSPDPGGRATDTQYF
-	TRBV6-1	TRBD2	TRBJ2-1	TGTGCCAGCAGTGAAGATGCGGGGGCCTACAATGAGCAGTTCTTC	CASSEDAGAYNEQFF
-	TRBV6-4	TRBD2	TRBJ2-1	TGTGCCAGCAGTGGGACTAGCGGCTCCTACAATGAGCAGTTCTTC	CASSGTSGSYNEQFF
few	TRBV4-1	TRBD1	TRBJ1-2	TGCGCCAGCAGCCAAAAAAGACTATGGGACAGGGAGACCTCTAACTATGGCTACACCTTC	CASSQKRLWDRETSNYGYTF
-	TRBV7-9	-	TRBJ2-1	TGTGCCAGCAGCTTAGACAGGGCCGACAATGAGCAGTTCTTC	CASSLDRADNEQFF
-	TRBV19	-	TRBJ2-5	TGTGCCAGTAGCGGATCTGACCAAGAGACCCAGTACTTC	CASSGSDQETQYF
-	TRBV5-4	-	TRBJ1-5	TGTGCCAGCAGCTTTGGTCCGGATCAGCCCCAGCATTTT	CASSFGPDQPQHF
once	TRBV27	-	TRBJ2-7	TGTGCCAGCAGTTGGAGACTAGGGGCCTACGAGCAGTACTTC	CASSWRLGAYEQYF
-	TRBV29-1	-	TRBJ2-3	TGCAGCGTTGAGCAACGCACAGATACGCAGTATTTT	CSVEQRTDTQYF
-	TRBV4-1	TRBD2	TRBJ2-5	TGCGCCAGCAGCCAAGATCGGGAGCGGGGGAGCCAAGAGACCCAGTACTTC	CASSQDRERGSQETQYF
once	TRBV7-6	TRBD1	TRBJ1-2	TGTGCCAGCAGCCCCCGCCCCACGACAGGGGATAACTATGGCTACACCTTC	CASSPRPTTGDNYGYTF
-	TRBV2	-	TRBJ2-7	TGTGCCAGCAGTCGGGACGTCTACGAGCAGTACTTC	CASSRDVYEQYF
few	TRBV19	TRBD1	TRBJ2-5	TGTGCCAGTAGTTATGGGACAGCAGAGACCCAGTACTTC	CASSYGTAETQYF
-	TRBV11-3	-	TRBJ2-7	TGTGCCAGCAGCCCCCCCCTGGCGGTTCGAGAGTGGGAGCAGTACTTC	CASSPPLAVREWEQYF
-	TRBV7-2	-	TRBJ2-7	TGTGCCAGCAGCTTGGGTAGGGGGACCTACGAGCAGTACTTC	CASSLGRGTYEQYF
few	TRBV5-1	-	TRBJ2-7	TGCGCCAGCAGCTTGGCTGCTGGGTTGAGCTACGAGCAGTACTTC	CASSLAAGLSYEQYF
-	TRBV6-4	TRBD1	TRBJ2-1	TGTGCCAGCAGTGTACAGGGGTCTTCCTACAATGAGCAGTTCTTC	CASSVQGSSYNEQFF
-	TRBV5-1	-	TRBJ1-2	TGCGCCAGCAGCCTCGAAAGCTCTAACTATGGCTACACCTTC	CASSLESSNYGYTF
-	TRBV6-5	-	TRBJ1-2	TGTGCCAGCAGACTCGACAACGCCTATGGCTACACCTTC	CASRLDNAYGYTF
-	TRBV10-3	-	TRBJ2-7	TGTGCCATCAGTCCGGGACAAGGATCCTACGAGCAGTACTTC	CAISPGQGSYEQYF
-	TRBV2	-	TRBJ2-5	TGTGCCAGCTCCGCGGCGGAGACCCAGTACTTC	CASSAAETQYF
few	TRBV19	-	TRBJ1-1	TGTGCCAGTAGGACGATCGACCGGAACACTGAAGCTTTCTTT	CASRTIDRNTEAFF
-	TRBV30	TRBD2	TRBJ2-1	TGTGCCTGGATTCCGCTCTCTAGCGGGAGGGTCAATGAGCAGTTCTTC	CAWIPLSSGRVNEQFF
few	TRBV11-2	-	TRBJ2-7	TGTGCCAGCAGCGGAGGTATGGGGGGTGGCTCCTACGAGCAGTACTTC	CASSGGMGGGSYEQYF
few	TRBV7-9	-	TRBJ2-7	TGTGCCAGCAGCTTAGATTTAGGGTCCGAGCAGTACTTC	CASSLDLGSEQYF
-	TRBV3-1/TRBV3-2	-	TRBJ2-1	TGTGCCAGCAGCTTGAATTACAATGAGCAGTTCTTC	CASSLNYNEQFF
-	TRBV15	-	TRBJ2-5	TGTGCCACCAGCAGGGACGGGAGCCAAGAGACCCAGTACTTC	CATSRDGSQETQYF
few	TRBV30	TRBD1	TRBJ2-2	TGTGCCTGGAGTGCCCCCGGGACAGGGGGTTACGGGGAGCTGTTTTTT	CAWSAPGTGGYGELFF
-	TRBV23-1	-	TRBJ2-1	TGCGCCAGCAGGAAAGTCCTCTCCTACAATGAGCAGTTCTTC	CASRKVLSYNEQFF
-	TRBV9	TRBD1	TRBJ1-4	TGTGCCAGCAGCGCTGACAGGGCGACTAATGAAAAACTGTTTTTT	CASSADRATNEKLFF
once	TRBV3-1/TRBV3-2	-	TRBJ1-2	TGTGCCAGCAGCCCTGCCGGCATAGAGAATGGCTACACCTTC	CASSPAGIENGYTF
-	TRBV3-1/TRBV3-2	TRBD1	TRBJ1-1	TGTGCCAGCAGCCAAGGGGGGACAGGCTCTCTTGAAGCTTTCTTT	CASSQGGTGSLEAFF
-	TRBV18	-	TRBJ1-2	TGTGCCAGCTCCGTCACCATAGGGGATGGCTACACCTTC	CASSVTIGDGYTF
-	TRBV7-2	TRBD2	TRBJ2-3	TGTGCCAGCAGCGGGGGACTAGCGGGGGGGATGAACGTGTATTTT	CASSGGLAGGMNVYF
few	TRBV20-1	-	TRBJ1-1	TGCAGTGCTAGTACGGTTACGAACACTGAAGCTTTCTTT	CSASTVTNTEAFF
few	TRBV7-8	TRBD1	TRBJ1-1	TGTGCCAGCAGCTTACGGACAGGGAACACTGAAGCTTTCTTT	CASSLRTGNTEAFF
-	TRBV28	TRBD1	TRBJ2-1	TGTGCCAGCAGCATCCAGGGGGCCTACAATGAGCAGTTCTTC	CASSIQGAYNEQFF
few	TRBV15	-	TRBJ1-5	TGTGCCACCAGCAGAGGTCGGACAAATCAGCCCCAGCATTTT	CATSRGRTNQPQHF
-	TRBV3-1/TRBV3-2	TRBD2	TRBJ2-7	TGTGCCAGCAGCCGGGGGACTAGCTCGGTCGAGCAGTACTTC	CASSRGTSSVEQYF
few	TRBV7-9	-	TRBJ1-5	TGTGCCAGCAGCTCGGGGGAATTGGGCAATCAGCCCCAGCATTTT	CASSSGELGNQPQHF
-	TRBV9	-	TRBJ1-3	TGTGCCAGCGGCAATCTTGGTCCCGCCATATATTTT	CASGNLGPAIYF
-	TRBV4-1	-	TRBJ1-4	TGCGCCAGCAGCCAATCTGGGACAAGGGGTGAAAAACTGTTTTTT	CASSQSGTRGEKLFF
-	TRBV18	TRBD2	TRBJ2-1	TGTGCCAGCTCACCCCTAGCGGGAGTTGTGGGCAATGAGCAGTTCTTC	CASSPLAGVVGNEQFF
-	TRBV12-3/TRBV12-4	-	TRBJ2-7	TGTGCCAGCAGCGACCCAGACTACGAGCAGTACTTC	CASSDPDYEQYF
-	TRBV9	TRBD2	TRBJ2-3	TGTGCCAGCAGCGTAGTAAAGGGACTACCGACAGATACGCAGTATTTT	CASSVVKGLPTDTQYF
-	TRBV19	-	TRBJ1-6	TGTGCCAGTAGTATAGATAACCGATTGATAAGCTCCTATAATTCACCCCTCCACTTT	CASSIDNRLISSYNSPLHF
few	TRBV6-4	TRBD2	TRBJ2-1	TGTGCCAGCAGCCGACTAGCGGGATTAGATGAGCAGTTCTTC	CASSRLAGLDEQFF
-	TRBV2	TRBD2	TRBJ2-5	TGTGCCAGCAGTGAACCTAGCGGGCTACAAGAGACCCAGTACTTC	CASSEPSGLQETQYF
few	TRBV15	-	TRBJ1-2	TGTGCCACCAGCTCTAAGGGGCAGAGCGTCTATGGCTACACCTTC	CATSSKGQSVYGYTF
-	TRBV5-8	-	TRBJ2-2	TGTGCCAGCAGCGAGGGTACAGCCACGAACACCGGGGAGCTGTTTTTT	CASSEGTATNTGELFF
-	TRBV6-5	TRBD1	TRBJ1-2	TGTGCCAGCAGTACGACAGGGGGCACTAACTATGGCTACACCTTC	CASSTTGGTNYGYTF
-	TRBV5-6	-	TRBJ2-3	TGTGCCAGCAGCTTTCGAGGACTTAGCACAGATACGCAGTATTTT	CASSFRGLSTDTQYF
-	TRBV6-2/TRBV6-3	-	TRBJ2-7	TGTGCCAGCAGTTACCCCCGGACAGGTCGATCGGGGGCCTACGAGCAGTACTTC	CASSYPRTGRSGAYEQYF